The 21 T cell receptor beta chains presented below share a single source sample, sequenced in a study of CD8 T cells in Susac syndrome. With random hexamers, about 0.45 to 1 ug RNA was reverse transcribed. TCRdb reanalysed the immunoSEQ multiplex PCR reads using MiXCR and keeps one entry per CDR3 protein. The table includes 200,000 to 250,000 distinct CDR3 sequences, 95% detected once. The specimen sequenced was CD4+ T cells from PBMCs. These receptors originate from a human donor with multiple sclerosis.

This clonotype was recorded a few times. The genes are TRBV20-1 and TRBJ2-3; D might be TRBD2 (5 bases). Trimming took off 7 bases at V and 1 base at J, with 12 bases between the two ends. The germline V gene encodes CDR1 DFQATT and CDR2 SNEGSKA (reference sequence). The CDR3 length is 13 residues. The CDR3 spells CSVDRGGTDTQYF. The CDR3 DNA sequence: TGCAGTGTTGACCGGGGTGGCACAGATACGCAGTATTTT.

The rearrangement joins TRBV11-2 to TRBJ2-3; D is uncertain. V shed 5 bases and J shed 6 bases, with 15 bases lying between them. This CDR3 has 14 amino acids. Per the germline V gene, CDR1 is SGHAT and CDR2 is FQNNGV. This chain's CDR3 is CASSPSPGSDTQYF. CDR3 DNA: TGTGCCAGCAGCCCTAGTCCCGGCTCCGATACGCAGTATTTT.

This clonotype was recorded a few times. The V call is TRBV30, the J call TRBJ1-1; D not certain. Looked up from germline, CDR1 is GTSNPN and CDR2 is SVGIG (reference sequence). There are 12 residues in the CDR3. V lost 0 bases, J lost 3 bases, and 5 bases lay in between. CDR3 protein: CAWSVRYTEAFF. The CDR3 region has the DNA TGTGCCTGGAGTGTACGGTACACTGAAGCTTTCTTT.

This clonotype was recorded once. V gene TRBV15 combines with J gene TRBJ2-7; D is possibly TRBD1 or TRBD2 (5 bases each). CDR3 size: 15 residues. The germline gives CDR1 LNHNV, CDR2 YYDKDF (reference sequence). V shed 0 bases and J shed 4 bases, with 13 bases lying between them. CDR3 DNA: TGTGCCACCAGCAGAGATTCGAGGGGTGGGTACGAGCAGTACTTC. It yields the protein CATSRDSRGGYEQYF.

The gene calls are TRBV7-2 and TRBJ2-2, with no clear D. The germline V and J ends were trimmed by 1 base and 1 base, with 4 bases remaining between them. The CDR3 is made up of 14 amino acids. Germline CDR1 is SGHTA and CDR2 is FQGNSA. CDR3: CASSLGLNTGELFF. CDR3 coding DNA: TGTGCCAGCAGCTTAGGGCTGAACACCGGGGAGCTGTTTTTT.

This CDR3 reads CASSSRKVVGGEQFF. The CDR3 DNA sequence: TGTGCCAGCTCGTCAAGAAAGGTGGTTGGCGGGGAGCAGTTCTTC. The gene calls are TRBV6-5 and TRBJ2-1; D might be TRBD2 (5 bases). The CDR3 sequence is 15 residues long. Germline CDR1 is MNHEY and CDR2 is SVGAGI. The V end lost 8 bases, the J end lost 10 bases, and 24 bases lay between the germline ends.

The rearrangement uses TRBV5-1 and TRBJ2-7, with TRBD1 identical over 8 bases. The germline gives CDR1 SGHRS, CDR2 YFSETQ. The V segment lost 0 bases and the J segment 6 bases; nucleotides outside the gene matches: 5. The CDR3 is 14 amino acids. CDR3 amino acids: CASSLVTGDVEQYF. In DNA form, the CDR3 reads TGCGCCAGCAGCTTGGTGACAGGGGACGTCGAGCAGTACTTC.

This chain links TRBV20-1 with TRBJ2-1; 9 nucleotides match TRBD2. Trimming removed 3 bases from V and 7 bases from J; junction bases left unmatched: 10. This CDR3 region has 15 residues. CDR1 and CDR2 (germline): DFQATT, SNEGSKA (reference sequence). Here the CDR3 DNA reads TGCAGTGCTAGTACGCGGGAGGGCCTGGTAAATGAGCAGTTCTTC. Encoded protein: CSASTREGLVNEQFF.

The gene calls are TRBV12-3 or TRBV12-4 and TRBJ1-5; no clear D gene. The V end lost 1 base, the J end lost 6 bases, and 10 bases lay between the germline ends. There are 14 residues in the CDR3. CDR3 sequence: CASSLGVGFQPQHF. CDR3 nucleotides: TGTGCCAGCAGTTTAGGAGTCGGTTTTCAGCCCCAGCATTTT.

The V and J genes are TRBV6-2 or TRBV6-3 and TRBJ1-2; 9 bases are a match to TRBD1. There are 15 residues in the CDR3. With V trimmed by 4 bases and J by 6 bases, 9 bases remained unmatched. The germline V gene encodes CDR1 MNHEY and CDR2 SVGEGT. Here the CDR3 reads CASSFQTTGGHGYTF. The CDR3 bases are TGTGCCAGCAGTTTTCAGACGACAGGGGGTCATGGCTACACCTTC.

V and J are TRBV29-1 and TRBJ2-1; 13 nucleotides match TRBD2. V dropped 6 bases and J dropped 8; count of bases not matched to a gene: 7. The germline CDR1 and CDR2 sequences are SQVTM and ANQGSEA. The CDR3 is 14 amino acids. In nucleotides, the CDR3 is TGCAGCGTCGCCGGACTAGCGGGAGTCTATGAGCAGTTCTTC. The encoded protein is CSVAGLAGVYEQFF.

CDR3 region: CASSLKGYNEQFF. CDR3 DNA: TGTGCCAGCAGTTTAAAGGGATACAATGAGCAGTTCTTC. The chain joins TRBV27 to TRBJ2-1, with unresolved D. The germline CDR1 and CDR2 sequences are MNHEY and SMNVEV (reference sequence). The CDR3 spans 13 residues. The ends were cut back, 2 bases at V and 4 bases at J, with 6 bases in the middle.

V gene TRBV12-3 or TRBV12-4 combines with J gene TRBJ2-2; tentatively, D is TRBD1 (6 bases). V dropped 6 bases and J dropped 6 bases, with 14 bases sitting between them. The CDR3 runs to 14 residues. The CDR3 nucleotides read TGTGCCAGCAGCAGAACAGGGTGGGCCGGGGAGCTGTTTTTT. Protein sequence: CASSRTGWAGELFF.

The chain carries TRBV29-1 and TRBJ2-3; weak D call: TRBD1 (5 bases). The CDR3 spans 14 residues. V gave up 0 bases and J gave up 5 bases, with 12 bases separating them. CDR1 and CDR2 (germline): SQVTM, ANQGSEA. Here the CDR3 reads CSVEDSRQRDTQYF. CDR3 nucleotides: TGCAGCGTTGAAGATAGCAGACAGAGAGATACGCAGTATTTT.

The chain has TRBV15 and TRBJ2-5; 8 bases are a match to TRBD1. The germline V gene encodes CDR1 LNHNV and CDR2 YYDKDF (reference sequence). With 5 bases clipped from V and 0 bases from J, the junction kept 8 bases outside the gene matches. The CDR3 totals 16 residues. The CDR3 DNA reads TGTGCCACCAGCCGAGCAGGGACAGGTTACCAAGAGACCCAGTACTTC. This translates into CATSRAGTGYQETQYF.

CDR3 region: CSVLGRYRARVTEAFF. DNA of the CDR3: TGCAGCGTTCTTGGAAGGTACAGGGCGAGGGTTACTGAAGCTTTCTTT. The J gene is TRBJ1-1, the V gene TRBV29-1, with D possibly matching TRBD1 (6 bases). V lost 5 bases to trimming and J lost 5 bases, with 24 bases between them. This CDR3 is 16 amino acids long. The germline V gene has CDR1 SQVTM and CDR2 ANQGSEA. Combining the CDR3 with reference TRBV29-1 and TRBJ1-1 gives the whole variable domain SAVISQKPSRDICQRGTSLTIQCQVDSQVTMMFWYRQQPGQSLTLIATANQGSEATYESGFVIDKFPISRPNLTFSTLTVSNMSPEDSSIYLCSVLGRYRARVTEAFFGQGTRLTVV.

This chain uses TRBV20-1 with TRBJ2-5; TRBD2 might be the D (6 bases). CDR1 and CDR2 from the germline V gene are DFQATT and SNEGSKA (reference sequence). The CDR3 has 12 amino acids. Trimming shortened V by 6 bases and J by 2 bases, and 10 bases separated the two germline ends. This chain's CDR3 is CSAGGLQETQYF. DNA of the CDR3: TGCAGTGCGGGGGGACTGCAAGAGACCCAGTACTTC.

This CDR3 reads CASSEALRDTQYF. In DNA form, the CDR3 reads TGTGCCAGCAGTGAAGCGCTCCGGGATACGCAGTATTTT. The rearrangement joins TRBV6-1 to TRBJ2-3; D remains unclear. Germline V gives CDR1 MNHNS, CDR2 SASEGT. V was cut by 0 bases and J by 6 bases, with 7 bases left in between. The CDR3 runs 13 residues.

The rearrangement uses TRBV9 and TRBJ1-6, with D possibly matching TRBD1 (5 bases). Germline V gene sequence: CDR1 SGDLS, CDR2 YYNGEE. CDR3 length equals 14 residues. V gave up 3 bases and J gave up 13 bases, with 17 bases separating them. The DNA of the CDR3 is TGTGCCAGCAGCGCCTACTCTACGGGGGGTCCCCTCCACTTT. The encoded protein is CASSAYSTGGPLHF.

The chain recombines TRBV30 with TRBJ1-2; weak D call: TRBD1 (5 bases). Germline V CDR1 and CDR2: GTSNPN, SVGIG (reference sequence). CDR3 length: 16 residues. V was shortened by 2 bases and J by 8 bases, with 24 bases between the two germline ends. CDR3 sequence (DNA): TGTGCCTGGAGTATCGCTAGCGGGGCCGCAAGACGAGGCTACACCTTC. This sequence encodes CAWSIASGAARRGYTF. Based on the CDR3 plus reference TRBV30 and TRBJ1-2, the full variable domain is SQTIHQWPATLVQPVGSPLSLECTVEGTSNPNLYWYRQAAGRGLQLLFYSVGIGQISSEVPQNLSASRPQDRQFILSSKKLLLSDSGFYLCAWSIASGAARRGYTFGSGTRLTVV.

J is TRBJ1-6 and V is TRBV4-1, with D unresolved. This CDR3 region has 15 residues. CDR1 MGHRA and CDR2 YSYEKL come from the germline V gene. V lost 1 base, J lost 4 bases, and 8 bases lay in between. CDR3 amino acids: CASSQASNYNSPLHF. As DNA, the CDR3 is TGCGCCAGCAGCCAAGCTTCCAATTATAATTCACCCCTCCACTTT.